This T cell receptor (beta chain) was sequenced during a study of blood T cell repertoires in COVID-19 (dated by TCRdb to 2018 to 2021). In terms of the full investigation: Samples covering the acute and convalescent phases of COVID-19 were provided by collaborators in the United States, Italy and Spain. The material from the prospective study consisted of cDNA or gDNA derived from T cells, B-cell-depleted T cells, or PBMCs. Subjects who had been exposed to COVID-19, were actively infected with it, or had recovered from it provided the deeply sampled blood TCRbeta repertoires that made up the dataset. The repertoires were made available in a free public database intended to serve as a resource for research on the immune response to SARS-CoV-2. Samples came from the ongoing ImmuneRACE study (first 160 participants) plus 1,254 subjects from 6 global collaborators. The sample metadata nearly always contained a de-identified subject ID, COVID-19 status, age in years and sex. Where available, HLA class I and class II types were taken from metadata supplied by the sample provider and were not determined by assay-based typing. Findings and caveats that apply to the study as a whole: How much clinical and demographic metadata was included differed by source and by participant, and the metadata was provided uncurated.

The immunoSEQ Assay, a bias-controlled multiplex PCR, was used to amplify TCRbeta CDR3 regions from genomic DNA. The source study handled its data this way. Within the assay, amplification of reference gene primers was used to estimate how many nucleated cells each sample contained. To quantify the absolute abundance of each unique TCRbeta CDR3 rearrangement, sequence reads were collapsed and filtered. For each sample, productive Simpson clonality was calculated as the square root of Simpson's diversity index across productive rearrangements. Entries here come from immuneACCESS through TCRdb and include only in-frame sequences with V and J called. Some clones fail to appear in such tables; in the studies checked, an unresolved V gene covers under half of the shortfall, and the cause of the remainder is unknown. D and trimming come from the DNA, and the V and J calls and clone size come from that table. The sample contains about 210,000 clones, about nine tenths of them found a single time. Clones ranked in the top ten supply under 0.9% of the sample.

Note on this clone: Its antigen has not been determined. No qualities accompany the bases; no much larger clone lies one base away.

Collaborating institutions collected whole blood in K2EDTA tubes following their own protocols. Collaborator samples were shipped for TCRbeta analysis as frozen whole blood, isolated PBMCs, or DNA extracted from either sample type. V loses 2 bases, J loses 4 bases, and the germline ends lie 2 bases apart. Sequences KGHDR (CDR1) and SFDVKD (CDR2) are obtained from the germline V gene. The CDR3 measures 12 amino acids from cysteine to phenylalanine. The kept DNA is CDR3 alone, 36 bases in frame from the first base. The chain uses TRBV24-1 and TRBJ1-5, with an unclear D gene assignment. The material sequenced was peripheral blood. The sequence was collected from a middle-aged man with acute or convalescent COVID-19. The DNA is TGTGCCACCAGTGATTCTAATCAGCCCCAGCATTTT. This is translated as CATSDSNQPQHF.